The 27 T cell receptor beta chains below come from one sample, sequenced in a study of T-cell reconstitution after alpha-beta-depleted transplantation in children. Unique molecular identifiers were incorporated into the prepared TCRbeta library. One entry per CDR3 protein, called by TCRdb with MiXCR from the PCR reads. The data hold 600,000 to 700,000 distinct CDR3 sequences, with 16% observed a single time. This specimen consisted of PBMCs from the stem cell graft donor, obtained from the stem cell graft. The receptors were sampled from a human donor who donated a stem cell graft to a child with acute myeloid leukemia.

In the case of this clonotype: A much larger clone lies a single base off, so this may be a read error. The chain uses TRBV12-3 or TRBV12-4 and TRBJ2-2; 8 bases are a match to TRBD1. The J segment lost 3 bases and the V segment lost 6 bases, leaving 0 bases of the junction unmatched. The CDR3 length is 13 residues. The CDR3 loop reads CASRDRDTGELFF. DNA for the CDR3: TGTGCCAGCAGGGACAGGGACACCGGGGAGCTGTTTTTT.

This clonotype was seen repeatedly, ten times or more. The genes are TRBV12-3 or TRBV12-4 and TRBJ2-3; 9 nucleotides match TRBD1. The CDR3 covers 15 residues. The ends lost 6 bases at V and 5 bases at J; junction bases unmatched: 9. CDR3 DNA: TGTGCCAGCAGCCTTAGGACAGGGGAAGGAGATACGCAGTATTTT. Encoded protein: CASSLRTGEGDTQYF.

This clonotype was counted many times. The chain joins TRBV20-1 to TRBJ1-5; possibly TRBD1 for D (6 bases). V was trimmed by 6 bases and J by 2 bases, leaving 20 bases between them. Germline CDR1 DFQATT, CDR2 SNEGSKA (reference sequence). The CDR3 length is 16 residues. The DNA of the CDR3 is TGCAGTGCCAGGGTTGCGCGTAAGGGGGGCAATCAGCCCCAGCATTTT. Encoded protein: CSARVARKGGNQPQHF.

V is TRBV28 and J is TRBJ1-1; no clear D. From germline, CDR1 is MDHEN and CDR2 SYDVKM. The germline V and J ends were trimmed by 2 bases and 0 bases, with 13 bases remaining between them. This CDR3 has 16 amino acids. The CDR3 nucleotides read TGTGCCAGCAGTTTACCCACAGTGGGCGTGAACACTGAAGCTTTCTTT. Its protein is CASSLPTVGVNTEAFF.

The V call is TRBV10-1, the J call TRBJ2-1, with a weak D call TRBD2 (6 bases). V lost 0 bases and J 3 bases, leaving 24 bases between the germline ends. Per the germline V gene, CDR1 is WNHNN and CDR2 is SYGVQD (reference sequence). There are 20 residues in the CDR3. The CDR3 reads CASSESKADREGTRYNEQFF. CDR3 sequence (DNA): TGCGCCAGCAGTGAGTCGAAGGCTGACAGAGAAGGGACTCGCTACAATGAGCAGTTCTTC.

V is TRBV27 and J is TRBJ1-1, with 9 bases lining up with TRBD1. The CDR3 runs to 15 residues. Germline values: CDR1 MNHEY, CDR2 SMNVEV (reference sequence). V lost 5 bases and J lost 5; bases outside the gene matches: 9. CDR3 DNA: TGTGCCAGCAGTCCTACAGGGGGCTGGGTGACTGAAGCTTTCTTT. It codes for CASSPTGGWVTEAFF.

This clonotype was observed many times. This sequence joins TRBV6-4 and TRBJ2-2; the D gene could be TRBD1 or TRBD2 (5 bases each). Trimming stripped 5 bases from V and 7 bases from J, with 14 bases between. CDR1 and CDR2 (germline): MRHNA, SNTAGT. The CDR3 is made up of 14 amino acids. CDR3 DNA: TGTGCCAGCAGTCTGGTCAGGGACGACGGGGAGCTGTTTTTT. Translation: CASSLVRDDGELFF.

In its sample, this clonotype was seen a few times. V is TRBV20-1 and J is TRBJ1-6, with D uncertain. V was cut by 0 bases and J by 2 bases, with 8 bases left in between. The CDR3 is 15 amino acids. Germline CDR1 DFQATT, CDR2 SNEGSKA (reference sequence). The CDR3 bases are TGCAGTGCTAGAGACGGGAGAGCCTATAATTCACCCCTCCACTTT. It translates to CSARDGRAYNSPLHF.

This clonotype appeared many times. V and J are TRBV28 and TRBJ2-7, with D perhaps matching TRBD1 or TRBD2 (6 bases each). The CDR3 loop spans 11 amino acids. V lost 6 bases to trimming and J lost 9 bases, with 12 bases between them. CDR1 is MDHEN, CDR2 SYDVKM, per germline. In DNA form, the CDR3 reads TGTGCCAGCAGCGGGGGCACAGTGCAGTACGTC. Translating gives CASSGGTVQYV.

This clonotype appeared many times. CDR3 in DNA: TGTGCCAGCTCACCAGGGGTCTCCTACAATGAGCAGTTCTTC. Translated, it gives CASSPGVSYNEQFF. V is TRBV18 and J is TRBJ2-1; D is ambiguous. From germline, CDR1 is KGHSH and CDR2 LQKENI. This CDR3 contains 14 residues. Trimming removed 2 bases at V and 0 bases at J, with 5 bases between.

This clonotype was found many times. The chain recombines TRBV6-5 with TRBJ2-3; D is uncertain. The germline gives CDR1 MNHEY, CDR2 SVGAGI. V was cut by 0 bases and J by 4 bases, with 5 bases left in between. The CDR3 has 13 amino acids. CDR3 amino acids: CASSYSKPDTQYF. DNA of the CDR3: TGTGCCAGCAGTTACTCGAAACCAGATACGCAGTATTTT.

This clonotype has at least ten counts. The J gene is TRBJ1-5, the V gene TRBV20-1; possibly TRBD1 for D (5 bases). Between the trimmed V and J ends, which lost 1 base and 6 bases, there was a span of 13 bases. Germline V gives CDR1 DFQATT, CDR2 SNEGSKA (reference sequence). The CDR3 contains 14 residues. CDR3: CSARVGRAGQPQHF. For the CDR3, the DNA is TGCAGTGCTAGAGTGGGCAGGGCGGGTCAGCCCCAGCATTTT.

This clonotype showed up just a few times. The J gene is TRBJ2-1, the V gene TRBV7-9; 8 bases fit TRBD2. With 4 bases clipped from V and 7 bases from J, the junction kept 6 bases outside the gene matches. The length of the CDR3 is 14 residues. Germline lookup yields CDR1 SEHNR and CDR2 FQNEAQ (reference sequence). The CDR3 is CASSSGGARNEQFF. The CDR3 nucleotides read TGTGCCAGCAGCTCCGGGGGGGCCAGGAATGAGCAGTTCTTC.

This clonotype occurred many times. The genes are TRBV20-1 and TRBJ2-5; D perhaps matches TRBD2 (6 bases). V dropped 7 bases and J dropped 2 bases, with 17 bases sitting between them. The CDR3 length is 14 residues. The germline V gene encodes CDR1 DFQATT and CDR2 SNEGSKA (reference sequence). The CDR3 sequence: CSVGRGSPQETQYF. The CDR3 nucleotides are TGCAGTGTGGGGCGGGGATCCCCACAAGAGACCCAGTACTTC.

V usage is TRBV4-1 and J usage is TRBJ1-1; the D gene is possibly TRBD1 (6 bases). V was cut by 0 bases and J by 1 base, with 9 bases left in between. CDR3 length: 15 amino acids. Germline lookup yields CDR1 MGHRA and CDR2 YSYEKL. CDR3 sequence (DNA): TGCGCCAGCAGCCAAGACCTGACAGGGAACACTGAAGCTTTCTTT. It specifies CASSQDLTGNTEAFF.

Only a few counts were recorded for this clonotype. The J gene is TRBJ2-3, the V gene TRBV20-1, with 16 positions matching TRBD2. The CDR3 is made up of 23 amino acids. V was pared by 0 bases and J by 4 bases, with 22 bases of the junction left unmatched. Per the germline V gene, CDR1 is DFQATT and CDR2 is SNEGSKA (reference sequence). Written as DNA, the CDR3 is TGCAGTGCTAGAGACTCCTACAGGAGAGCCGGGACTAGCGGGGGGGCTGGTCCAGATACGCAGTATTTT. This gives the protein CSARDSYRRAGTSGGAGPDTQYF.

The chain links TRBV6-1 to TRBJ2-7, with 8 bases aligning to TRBD1. J was trimmed by 2 bases and V by 6 bases; bases with no gene match: 9. Germline CDR1 reads MNHNS; CDR2 reads SASEGT. This CDR3 is built from 15 residues. CDR3 coding DNA: TGTGCCAGCAGCAATCCGGGACAGGTCGCCTACGAGCAGTACTTC. Translated, it gives CASSNPGQVAYEQYF.

This clonotype was observed a few times. V is TRBV7-3 and J is TRBJ2-1; 8 positions match TRBD1. The CDR3 runs to 16 residues. Germline V gives CDR1 SGHTA, CDR2 FQGTGA. V trimming: 0 bases; J trimming: 0 bases; junction bases outside the gene matches: 1. The CDR3, as DNA: TGTGCCAGCAGCTTAACGACAGGGGTCTCCTACAATGAGCAGTTCTTC. Its protein is CASSLTTGVSYNEQFF.

This clonotype was recorded at least ten times. The V call is TRBV5-6, the J call TRBJ1-2, with a tentative D call TRBD1 (5 bases). The CDR3 has 13 residues. The germline V and J ends were trimmed by 0 bases and 3 bases, with 6 bases remaining between them. Per the germline V gene, CDR1 is SGHDT and CDR2 is YYEEEE. CDR3 DNA: TGTGCCAGCAGCTTGGAGGGGCACTATGGCTACACCTTC. Residues: CASSLEGHYGYTF.

The chain links TRBV18 to TRBJ2-7, with 10 positions matching TRBD2. The ends lost 2 bases at V and 1 base at J; junction bases unmatched: 2. This CDR3 has 15 residues. Germline loops: CDR1 KGHSH, CDR2 LQKENI. As DNA, the CDR3 is TGTGCCAGCTCACCAAAGCGGGGGGGTTCCTACGAGCAGTACTTC. Amino acid sequence: CASSPKRGGSYEQYF.

This clonotype was recorded at least ten times. The rearrangement links TRBV6-4 to TRBJ2-3; 9 positions match TRBD2. The germline V gene encodes CDR1 MRHNA and CDR2 SNTAGT. With 3 bases clipped from V and 2 bases from J, the junction kept 9 bases outside the gene matches. There are 17 residues in the CDR3. CDR3 DNA sequence: TGTGCCAGCAGTGATCCGAGCGGGGGGCGGCACACAGATACGCAGTATTTT. Protein product: CASSDPSGGRHTDTQYF.

The gene calls are TRBV5-1 and TRBJ2-5; D gene ambiguous. The CDR3 runs to 12 residues. Germline CDR1 reads SGHRS; CDR2 reads YFSETQ. Trimming took 2 bases from V and 9 from J, leaving 11 bases between them. The CDR3 reads CASSLSRSAQYF. In DNA, the CDR3 is TGCGCCAGCAGCTTATCGCGATCGGCCCAGTACTTC.

This clonotype was seen ten or more times. This chain connects TRBV5-1 to TRBJ2-5; either TRBD1 or TRBD2 may supply D (5 bases each). Germline CDR1 and CDR2: SGHRS and YFSETQ. The V gene lost 4 bases and the J gene lost 1 base, with 11 bases spanning the gap. The length of the CDR3 is 14 residues. The CDR3 sequence is CASSPGTTQETQYF. For the CDR3, the DNA is TGCGCCAGCAGCCCCGGGACGACCCAAGAGACCCAGTACTTC.

The rearrangement links TRBV14 to TRBJ2-5; D gene ambiguous. The CDR3 sequence is 17 residues long. CDR1 and CDR2 from the germline V gene are SGHDN and FVKESK. V dropped 0 bases and J dropped 4 bases, with 18 bases sitting between them. CDR3 residues: CASSQDLFPDGGETQYF. The CDR3 nucleotides read TGTGCCAGCAGCCAAGATCTGTTCCCGGACGGCGGAGAGACCCAGTACTTC.

This clonotype was counted many times. CDR3 DNA: TGTGCCAGCAGCTTATTTCTAGCGGGGGTACGGAATGAGCAGTTCTTC. It is translated as CASSLFLAGVRNEQFF. V is TRBV7-2 and J is TRBJ2-1; 10 bases are shared with TRBD2. In germline, CDR1 is SGHTA, CDR2 FQGNSA. After removal of 2 bases from V and 7 bases from J, the junction contained 8 bases not matched to a gene. The CDR3 is 16 amino acids.

This clonotype was seen repeatedly, ten times or more. The chain couples TRBV29-1 to TRBJ2-7; maybe TRBD1 (6 bases). CDR3 length equals 17 residues. Germline V CDR1 and CDR2: SQVTM, ANQGSEA. V dropped 1 base and J dropped 4 bases, with 23 bases sitting between them. CDR3 amino acids: CSVEGPGTNRITYEQYV. CDR3 nucleotide sequence: TGCAGCGTTGAAGGTCCTGGGACAAATCGTATTACTTACGAGCAGTACGTC.

At least ten counts were recorded for this clonotype. The gene calls are TRBV20-1 and TRBJ2-1; possibly TRBD1 for D (6 bases). The CDR3 length is 12 residues. V lost 3 bases and J 7 bases, leaving 10 bases between the germline ends. CDR1 and CDR2 from the germline V gene are DFQATT and SNEGSKA (reference sequence). The DNA for the CDR3 is TGCAGTGCTAGTACAGGGTTGAATGAGCAGTTCTTC. Protein product: CSASTGLNEQFF.